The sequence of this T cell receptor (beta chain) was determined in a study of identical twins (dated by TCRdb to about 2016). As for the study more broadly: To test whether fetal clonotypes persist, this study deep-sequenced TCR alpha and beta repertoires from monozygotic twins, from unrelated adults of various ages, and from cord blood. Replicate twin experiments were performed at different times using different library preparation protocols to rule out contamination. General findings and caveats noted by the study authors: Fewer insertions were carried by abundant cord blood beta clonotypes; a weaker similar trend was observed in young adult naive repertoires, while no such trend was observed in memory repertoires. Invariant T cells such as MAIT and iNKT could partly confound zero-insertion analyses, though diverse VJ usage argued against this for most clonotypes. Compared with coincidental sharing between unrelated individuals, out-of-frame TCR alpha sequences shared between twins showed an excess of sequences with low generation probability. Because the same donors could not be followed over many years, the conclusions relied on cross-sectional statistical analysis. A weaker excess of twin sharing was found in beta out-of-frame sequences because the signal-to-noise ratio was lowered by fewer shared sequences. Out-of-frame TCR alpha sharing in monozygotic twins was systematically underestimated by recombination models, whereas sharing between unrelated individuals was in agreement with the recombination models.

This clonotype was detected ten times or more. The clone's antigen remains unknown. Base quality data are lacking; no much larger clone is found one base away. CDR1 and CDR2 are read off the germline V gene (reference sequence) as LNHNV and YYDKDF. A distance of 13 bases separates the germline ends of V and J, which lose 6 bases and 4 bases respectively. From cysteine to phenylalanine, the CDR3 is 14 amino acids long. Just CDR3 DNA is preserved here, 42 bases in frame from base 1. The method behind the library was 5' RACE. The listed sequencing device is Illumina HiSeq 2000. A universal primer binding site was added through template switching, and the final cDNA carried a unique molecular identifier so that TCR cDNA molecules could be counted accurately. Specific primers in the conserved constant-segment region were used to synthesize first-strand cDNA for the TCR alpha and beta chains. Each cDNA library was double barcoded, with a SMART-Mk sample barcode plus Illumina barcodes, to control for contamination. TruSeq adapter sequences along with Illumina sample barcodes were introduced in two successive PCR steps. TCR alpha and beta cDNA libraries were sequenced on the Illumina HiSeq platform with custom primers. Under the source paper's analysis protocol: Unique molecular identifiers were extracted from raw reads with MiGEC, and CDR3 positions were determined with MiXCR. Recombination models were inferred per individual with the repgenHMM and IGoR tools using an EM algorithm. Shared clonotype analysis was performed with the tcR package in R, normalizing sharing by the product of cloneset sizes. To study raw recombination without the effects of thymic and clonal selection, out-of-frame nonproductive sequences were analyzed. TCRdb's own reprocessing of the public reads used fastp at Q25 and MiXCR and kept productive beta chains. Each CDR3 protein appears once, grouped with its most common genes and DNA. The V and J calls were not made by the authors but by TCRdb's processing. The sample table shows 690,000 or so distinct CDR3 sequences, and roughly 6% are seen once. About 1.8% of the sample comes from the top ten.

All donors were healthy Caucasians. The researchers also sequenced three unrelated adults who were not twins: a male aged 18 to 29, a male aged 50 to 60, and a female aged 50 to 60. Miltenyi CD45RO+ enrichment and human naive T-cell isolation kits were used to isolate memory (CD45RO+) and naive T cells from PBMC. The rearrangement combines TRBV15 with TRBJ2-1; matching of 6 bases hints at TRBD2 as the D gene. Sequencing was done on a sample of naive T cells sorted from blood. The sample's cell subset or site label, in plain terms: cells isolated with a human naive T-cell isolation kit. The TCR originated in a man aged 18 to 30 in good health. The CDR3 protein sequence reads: CATRVAALYNEQFF. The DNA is TGTGCCACCAGAGTAGCGGCACTATACAATGAGCAGTTCTTC.